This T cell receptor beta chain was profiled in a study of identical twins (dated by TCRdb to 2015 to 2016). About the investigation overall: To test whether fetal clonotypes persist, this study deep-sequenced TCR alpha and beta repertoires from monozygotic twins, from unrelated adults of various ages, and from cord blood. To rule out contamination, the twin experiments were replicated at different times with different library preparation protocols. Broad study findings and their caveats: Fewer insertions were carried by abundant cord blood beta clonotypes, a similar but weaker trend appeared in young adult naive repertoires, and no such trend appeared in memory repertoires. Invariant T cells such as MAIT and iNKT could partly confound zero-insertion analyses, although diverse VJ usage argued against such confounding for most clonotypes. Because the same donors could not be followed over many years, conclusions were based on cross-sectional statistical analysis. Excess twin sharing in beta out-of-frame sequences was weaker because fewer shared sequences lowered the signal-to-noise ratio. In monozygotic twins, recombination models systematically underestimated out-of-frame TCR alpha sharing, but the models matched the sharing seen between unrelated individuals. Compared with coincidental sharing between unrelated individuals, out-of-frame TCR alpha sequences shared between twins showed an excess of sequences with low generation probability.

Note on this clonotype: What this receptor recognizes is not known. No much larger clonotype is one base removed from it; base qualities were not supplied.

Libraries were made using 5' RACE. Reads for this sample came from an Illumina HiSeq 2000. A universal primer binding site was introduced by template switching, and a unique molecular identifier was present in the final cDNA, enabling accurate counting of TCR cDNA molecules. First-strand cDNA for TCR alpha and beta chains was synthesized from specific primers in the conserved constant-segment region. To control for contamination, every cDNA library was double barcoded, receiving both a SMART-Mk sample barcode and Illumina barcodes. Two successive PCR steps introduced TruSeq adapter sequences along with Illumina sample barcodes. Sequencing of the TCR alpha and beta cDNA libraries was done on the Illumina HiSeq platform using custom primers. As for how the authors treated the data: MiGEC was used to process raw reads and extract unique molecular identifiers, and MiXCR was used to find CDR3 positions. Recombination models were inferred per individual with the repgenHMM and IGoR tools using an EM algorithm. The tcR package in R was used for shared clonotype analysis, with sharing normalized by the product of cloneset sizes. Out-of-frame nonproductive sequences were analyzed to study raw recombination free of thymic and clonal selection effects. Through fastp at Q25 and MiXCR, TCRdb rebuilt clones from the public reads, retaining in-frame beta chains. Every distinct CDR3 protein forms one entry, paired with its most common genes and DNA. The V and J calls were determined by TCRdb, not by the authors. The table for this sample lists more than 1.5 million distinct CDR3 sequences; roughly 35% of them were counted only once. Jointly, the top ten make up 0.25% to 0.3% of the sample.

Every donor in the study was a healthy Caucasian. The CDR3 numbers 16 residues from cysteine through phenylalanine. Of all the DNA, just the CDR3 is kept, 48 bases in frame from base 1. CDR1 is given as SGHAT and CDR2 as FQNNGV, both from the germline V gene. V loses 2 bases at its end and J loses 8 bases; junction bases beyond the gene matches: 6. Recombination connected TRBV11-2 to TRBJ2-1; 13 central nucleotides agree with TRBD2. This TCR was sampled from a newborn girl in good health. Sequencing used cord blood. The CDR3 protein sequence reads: CASSLFRTSGGYEQFF. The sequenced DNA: TGTGCCAGCAGCTTATTCCGGACTAGCGGGGGCTATGAGCAGTTCTTC. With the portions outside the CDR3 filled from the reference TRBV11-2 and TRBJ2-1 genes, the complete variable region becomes EAGVAQSPRYKIIEKRQSVAFWCNPISGHATLYWYQQILGQGPKLLIQFQNNGVVDDSQLPKDRFSAERLKGVDSTLKIQPAKLEDSAVYLCASSLFRTSGGYEQFFGPGTRLTVL.